This T cell receptor (beta chain) was captured in a study of neurological immune-mediated disorders. From 15-18 subjects, every sequencing run obtained over 190 million TCR-beta sequences. From the 5' RACE reads, TCRdb called clonotypes with MiXCR, one entry per CDR3 protein. The table lists 25,000 to 35,000 distinct CDR3 sequences, 12% of them singletons, with about 5.3% in the top ten. Healthy control participants comprised blood bank volunteers in Maryland, USA. V was cut by 4 bases and J by 0 bases, with 15 bases left in between. CDR1 and CDR2 (germline): DFQATT, SNEGSKA (reference sequence). CDR3 length: 15 amino acids. This clonotype was found many times.

This receptor was taken from a woman aged 60 to 75 in good health. Input material: PBMCs. The J gene is TRBJ2-5, the V gene TRBV20-1; perhaps TRBD1 as D (5 bases). The CDR3 sequence is CSATGQGGDQETQYF. The CDR3 DNA reads TGCAGTGCTACAGGGCAGGGTGGGGACCAAGAGACCCAGTACTTC.